Listed below are T cell receptor beta chains from one sample, sequenced in a study of identifying expanded T cells in peripheral blood. The data were produced by immunoSEQ multiplex PCR, yet TCRdb's version contains in-frame clones alone and is incomplete. Counted here are 120,000 or so clones, about 80% occurring once; the ten biggest clones make up about 3.1%. Sequencing was done on a sample of blood. These receptors were collected from a person between 18 and 69 years old in good health. Both conserved end residues are part of each CDR3. A D gene is named only where the DNA matches it firmly. Not all rows give a size; the values are once, few, many and, for expanded clones, a class.

TRBJ2-3 TRBD2 TRBV7-2 NA CASSSGLATDTQYF TGTGCCAGCAGCTCGGGACTAGCAACAGATACGCAGTATTTT
TRBJ2-2 NA TRBV10-3 NA CAIRGIGELFF TGTGCCATCAGGGGTATCGGGGAGCTGTTTTTT
TRBJ1-6 NA TRBV6-6 NA CASSRGQAYWPLHF TGTGCCAGCAGTAGAGGGCAGGCCTATTGGCCCCTCCACTTT
TRBJ2-1 TRBD2 TRBV18 NA CASSPDGGYNEQFF TGTGCCAGCTCACCAGACGGGGGGTACAATGAGCAGTTCTTC
TRBJ2-7 TRBD1 TRBV9 NA CASSPGGSYEQYF TGTGCCAGCAGCCCAGGGGGTTCCTACGAGCAGTACTTC
TRBJ2-5 NA TRBV29-1 once CSVRIPLRETQYF TGCAGCGTGAGGATCCCGCTGCGGGAGACCCAGTACTTC
TRBJ2-2 NA TRBV5-1 NA CASSGGASENTGELFF TGCGCCAGCAGCGGAGGGGCTAGCGAGAACACCGGGGAGCTGTTTTTT
TRBJ2-7 TRBD1 TRBV7-9 NA CASSHRDRANEQYF TGTGCCAGCAGCCACCGGGACAGGGCCAACGAGCAGTACTTC
TRBJ1-3 NA TRBV30 NA CAWSSGRSAGNTIYF TGTGCCTGGAGTAGTGGCAGGTCCGCGGGAAACACCATATATTTT
TRBJ1-1 NA TRBV10-3 NA CATKTGKNTEAFF TGTGCCACAAAGACAGGAAAAAACACTGAAGCTTTCTTT
TRBJ2-6 NA TRBV4-3 NA CASSQRAGSHNPGANVLTF TGCGCCAGCAGCCAGAGGGCCGGGTCCCATAACCCTGGGGCCAACGTCCTGACTTTC
TRBJ1-6 NA TRBV6-5 NA CASSYLPGSLRSPLHF TGTGCCAGCAGTTACCTCCCAGGGAGTTTACGATCACCCCTCCACTTT
TRBJ1-4 TRBD1 TRBV5-1 NA CASSSDSGTGYEKLFF TGCGCCAGCAGCTCGGACTCCGGGACAGGGTACGAAAAACTGTTTTTT
TRBJ2-2 NA TRBV7-2 NA CASSLVAGVATGELFF TGTGCCAGCAGCTTAGTCGCAGGGGTTGCCACCGGGGAGCTGTTTTTT
TRBJ1-2 NA TRBV7-2 NA CASSFGVDYGYTF TGTGCCAGCAGCTTCGGGGTCGACTATGGCTACACCTTC
TRBJ2-7 NA TRBV5-6 NA CASSSQLKGDYEQYF TGTGCCAGCAGCTCCCAACTGAAGGGAGACTACGAGCAGTACTTC
TRBJ1-1 TRBD1 TRBV29-1 once CSGETGVLNTEAFF TGCAGCGGCGAAACAGGGGTGCTGAACACTGAAGCTTTCTTT
TRBJ2-5 NA TRBV18 NA CASSPSSSVQETQYF TGTGCCAGCTCACCCAGTTCTAGTGTACAAGAGACCCAGTACTTC
TRBJ2-7 TRBD1 TRBV7-9 once CASSPGGPYEQYF TGTGCCAGCAGCCCAGGGGGCCCCTACGAGCAGTACTTC
TRBJ2-7 TRBD2 TRBV19 NA CASSAGLAGGLLHEQYF TGTGCCAGTAGTGCGGGACTAGCGGGGGGCCTTCTCCACGAGCAGTACTTC
TRBJ2-7 TRBD1 TRBV5-1 few CASSATTGTASYEQYF TGCGCCAGCAGCGCAACAACCGGGACAGCCTCCTACGAGCAGTACTTC
TRBJ1-1 NA TRBV7-3 NA CASSFTYRDEAFF TGTGCCAGCAGCTTTACCTACCGGGACGAAGCTTTCTTT
TRBJ1-2 NA TRBV6-5 NA CASSYSKIDRYTF TGTGCCAGCAGTTACTCGAAGATCGACCGCTACACCTTC
TRBJ1-6 NA TRBV7-8 NA CASSPGRVVNSPLHF TGTGCCAGCAGCCCGGGTAGGGTCGTTAATTCACCCCTCCACTTT
TRBJ1-6 NA TRBV4-3 NA CASKSGDTYNSPLHF TGCGCCAGCAAGTCGGGGGATACCTATAATTCACCCCTCCACTTT
TRBJ1-1 TRBD1 TRBV7-6 NA CASSFSGTGDTEAFF TGTGCCAGCAGCTTTAGCGGGACAGGGGACACTGAAGCTTTCTTT
TRBJ1-1 NA TRBV6-1 NA CASRSLRGENTEAFF TGTGCCAGCAGGAGTCTACGAGGGGAGAACACTGAAGCTTTCTTT
TRBJ1-5 NA TRBV30 NA CAWSPGVGGINQPQHF TGTGCCTGGAGTCCTGGGGTAGGGGGGATTAATCAGCCCCAGCATTTT
TRBJ1-1 NA TRBV11-1 NA CASSLEEKTEAFF TGTGCCAGCAGCTTAGAGGAGAAGACTGAAGCTTTCTTT
TRBJ2-7 NA TRBV18 NA CASSPTTRATYEQYF TGTGCCAGCTCACCGACGACAAGAGCGACCTACGAGCAGTACTTC
TRBJ1-6 NA TRBV4-2 NA CASSQERGMNSPLHF TGTGCCAGCAGCCAAGAAAGGGGGATGAATTCACCCCTCCACTTT
TRBJ1-6 NA TRBV6-6 NA CATRVGPNSPLHF TGTGCCACTAGGGTGGGGCCTAATTCACCCCTCCACTTT
TRBJ2-4 TRBD1 TRBV6-5 NA CASSSGGNPKNIQYF TGTGCCAGCAGCTCAGGGGGCAATCCCAAAAACATTCAGTACTTC
TRBJ1-1 NA TRBV7-6 NA CASSLAQDAPGRAFF TGTGCCAGCAGCTTAGCGCAGGACGCCCCTGGCCGAGCTTTCTTT
TRBJ2-2 TRBD1 TRBV6-1 once CASRDRDAGELFF TGTGCCAGCAGGGACAGGGATGCCGGGGAGCTGTTTTTT
TRBJ1-6 NA TRBV6-1 NA CASRLTVDNSPLHF TGTGCCAGCAGACTGACAGTAGATAATTCACCCCTCCACTTT
TRBJ1-1 NA TRBV5-1 NA CASSLVGLNTEAFF TGCGCCAGCAGCTTGGTTGGTTTGAACACTGAAGCTTTCTTT
TRBJ2-5 NA TRBV4-3 NA CASSPSVGRGETQYF TGCGCCAGCAGCCCATCGGTAGGGCGCGGGGAGACCCAGTACTTC
TRBJ2-3 NA TRBV2 NA CASSECSRKCTDTQYF TGTGCCAGCAGTGAATGCTCGAGGAAATGCACAGATACGCAGTATTTT
TRBJ2-1 NA TRBV6-5 few CASSYSRGNEQFF TGTGCCAGCAGTTACTCGAGAGGGAATGAGCAGTTCTTC
TRBJ1-4 NA TRBV7-9 NA CASSKTATNEKLFF TGTGCCAGCAGTAAGACAGCAACTAATGAAAAACTGTTTTTT